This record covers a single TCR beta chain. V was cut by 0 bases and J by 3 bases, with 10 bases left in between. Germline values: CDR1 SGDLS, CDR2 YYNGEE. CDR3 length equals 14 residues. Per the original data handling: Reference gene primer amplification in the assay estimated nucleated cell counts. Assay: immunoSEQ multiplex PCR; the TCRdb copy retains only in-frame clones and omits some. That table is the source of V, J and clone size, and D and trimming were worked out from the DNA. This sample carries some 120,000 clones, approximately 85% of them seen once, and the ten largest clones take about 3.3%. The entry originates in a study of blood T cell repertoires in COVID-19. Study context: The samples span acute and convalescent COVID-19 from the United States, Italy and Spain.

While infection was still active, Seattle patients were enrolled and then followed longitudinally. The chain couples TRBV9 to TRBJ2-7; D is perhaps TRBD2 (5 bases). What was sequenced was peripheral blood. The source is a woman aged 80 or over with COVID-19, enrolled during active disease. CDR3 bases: TGTGCCAGCAGCGTAGGCTCGGACTTCTACGAGCAGTACTTC. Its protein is CASSVGSDFYEQYF.